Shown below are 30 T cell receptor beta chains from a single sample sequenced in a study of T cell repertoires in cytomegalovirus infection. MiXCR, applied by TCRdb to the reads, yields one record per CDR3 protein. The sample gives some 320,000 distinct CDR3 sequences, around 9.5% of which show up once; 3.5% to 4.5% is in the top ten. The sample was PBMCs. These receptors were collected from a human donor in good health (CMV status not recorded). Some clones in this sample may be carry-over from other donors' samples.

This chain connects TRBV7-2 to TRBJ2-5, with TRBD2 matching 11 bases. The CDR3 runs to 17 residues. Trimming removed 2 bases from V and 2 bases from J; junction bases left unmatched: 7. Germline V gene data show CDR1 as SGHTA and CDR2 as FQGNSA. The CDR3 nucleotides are TGTGCCAGCAGCTTAAGGATGGCTAGCGGGAGGCAAGAGACCCAGTACTTC. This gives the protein CASSLRMASGRQETQYF. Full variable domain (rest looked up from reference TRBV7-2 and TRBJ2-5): GAGVSQSPSNKVTEKGKDVELRCDPISGHTALYWYRQSLGQGLEFLIYFQGNSAPDKSGLPSDRFSAERTGGSVSTLTIQRTQQEDSAVYLCASSLRMASGRQETQYFGPGTRLLVL.

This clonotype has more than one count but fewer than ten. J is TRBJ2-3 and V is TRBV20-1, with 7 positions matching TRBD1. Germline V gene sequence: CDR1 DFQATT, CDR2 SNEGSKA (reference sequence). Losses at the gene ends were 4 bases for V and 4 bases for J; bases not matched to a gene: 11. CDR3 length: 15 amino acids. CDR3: CSAMITGVGADTQYF. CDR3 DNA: TGCAGTGCTATGATAACAGGGGTGGGGGCAGATACGCAGTATTTT.

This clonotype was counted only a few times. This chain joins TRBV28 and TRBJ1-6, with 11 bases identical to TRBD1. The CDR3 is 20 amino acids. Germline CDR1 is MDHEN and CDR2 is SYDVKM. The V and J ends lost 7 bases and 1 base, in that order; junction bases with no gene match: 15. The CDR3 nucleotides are TGTGCCAGCAATAACCGGGACAGGGGGGGTAGAAGGTCCTATAATTCACCCCTCCACTTT. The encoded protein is CASNNRDRGGRRSYNSPLHF.

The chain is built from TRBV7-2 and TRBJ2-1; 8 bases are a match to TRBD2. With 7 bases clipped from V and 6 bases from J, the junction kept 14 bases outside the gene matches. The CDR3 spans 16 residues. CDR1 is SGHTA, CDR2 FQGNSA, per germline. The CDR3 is CASTYLGAGARNEQFF. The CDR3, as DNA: TGTGCCAGCACCTACCTGGGAGCGGGAGCCCGCAATGAGCAGTTCTTC.

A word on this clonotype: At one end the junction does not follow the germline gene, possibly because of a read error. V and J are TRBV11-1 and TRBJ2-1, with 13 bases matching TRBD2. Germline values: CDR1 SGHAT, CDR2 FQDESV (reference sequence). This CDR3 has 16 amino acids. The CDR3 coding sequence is TGTGCCAGCAGCCAAAGACTAGCGGGAGGCTACAATCAGCAGTTCTTC. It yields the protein CASSQRLAGGYNQQFF.

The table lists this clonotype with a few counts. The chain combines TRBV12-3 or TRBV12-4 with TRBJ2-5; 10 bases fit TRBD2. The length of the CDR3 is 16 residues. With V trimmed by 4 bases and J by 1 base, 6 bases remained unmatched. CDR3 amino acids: CASSSPGLAPQETQYF. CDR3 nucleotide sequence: TGTGCCAGCAGTTCCCCGGGACTAGCGCCCCAAGAGACCCAGTACTTC.

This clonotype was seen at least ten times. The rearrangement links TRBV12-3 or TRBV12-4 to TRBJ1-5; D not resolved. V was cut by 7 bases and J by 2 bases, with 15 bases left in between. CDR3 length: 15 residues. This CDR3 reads CASTPQAGRNQPQHF. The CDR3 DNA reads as TGTGCCAGCACCCCTCAGGCAGGACGCAATCAGCCCCAGCATTTT.

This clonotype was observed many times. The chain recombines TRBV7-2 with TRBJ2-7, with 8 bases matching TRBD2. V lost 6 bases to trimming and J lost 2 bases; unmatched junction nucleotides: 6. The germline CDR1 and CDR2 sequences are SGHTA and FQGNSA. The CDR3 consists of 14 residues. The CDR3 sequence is CASRPGGVAYEQYF. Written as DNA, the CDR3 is TGTGCCAGCAGACCCGGGGGGGTAGCCTACGAGCAGTACTTC.

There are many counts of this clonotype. The CDR3 bases are TGTGCCAGCGGACTTAATGAGCAGTTCTTC. Translated: CASGLNEQFF. V and J are TRBV12-3 or TRBV12-4 and TRBJ2-1, with a possible D match to TRBD2 (5 bases). This CDR3 has 10 residues. The V end lost 8 bases, the J end lost 7 bases, and 6 bases lay between the germline ends.

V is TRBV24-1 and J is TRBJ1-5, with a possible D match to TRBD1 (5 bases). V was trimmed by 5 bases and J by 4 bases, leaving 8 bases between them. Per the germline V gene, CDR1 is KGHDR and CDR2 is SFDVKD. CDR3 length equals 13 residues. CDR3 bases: TGTGCCACCAGTGCCCCAGGGAATCAGCCCCAGCATTTT. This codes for CATSAPGNQPQHF.

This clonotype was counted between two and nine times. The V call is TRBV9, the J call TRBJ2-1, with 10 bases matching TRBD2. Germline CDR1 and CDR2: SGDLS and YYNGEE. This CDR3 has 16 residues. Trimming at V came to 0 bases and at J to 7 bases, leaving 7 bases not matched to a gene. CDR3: CASSVGPSGGANEQFF. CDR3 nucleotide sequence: TGTGCCAGCAGCGTAGGCCCCAGCGGGGGGGCGAATGAGCAGTTCTTC.

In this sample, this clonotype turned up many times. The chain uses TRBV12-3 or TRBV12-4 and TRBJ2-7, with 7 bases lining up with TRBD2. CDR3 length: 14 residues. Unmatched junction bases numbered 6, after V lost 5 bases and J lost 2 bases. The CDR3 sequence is CASSPLREAYEQYF. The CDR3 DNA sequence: TGTGCCAGCAGTCCTCTACGGGAGGCCTACGAGCAGTACTTC.

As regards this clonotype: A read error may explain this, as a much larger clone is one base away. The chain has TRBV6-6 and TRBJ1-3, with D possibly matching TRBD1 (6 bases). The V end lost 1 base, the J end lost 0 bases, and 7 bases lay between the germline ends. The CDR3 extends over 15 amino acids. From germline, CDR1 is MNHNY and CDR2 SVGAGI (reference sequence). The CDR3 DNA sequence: TGTGCCAGCAGTTACTTGGACAGCTCTGGAAACACCATATATTTT. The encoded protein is CASSYLDSSGNTIYF.

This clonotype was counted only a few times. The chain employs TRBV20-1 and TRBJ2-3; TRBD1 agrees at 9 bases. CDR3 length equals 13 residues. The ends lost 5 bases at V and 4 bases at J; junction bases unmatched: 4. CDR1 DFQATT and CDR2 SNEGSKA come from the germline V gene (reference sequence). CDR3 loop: CSAPRQGADTQYF. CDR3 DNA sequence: TGCAGTGCTCCTCGACAGGGGGCAGATACGCAGTATTTT.

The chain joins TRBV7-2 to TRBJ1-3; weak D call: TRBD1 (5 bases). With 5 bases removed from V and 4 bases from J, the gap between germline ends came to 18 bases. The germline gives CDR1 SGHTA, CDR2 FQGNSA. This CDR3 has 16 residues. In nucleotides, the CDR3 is TGTGCCAGCAGCCCCCTGCGGGGGGGAACAGGAAACACCATATATTTT. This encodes CASSPLRGGTGNTIYF.

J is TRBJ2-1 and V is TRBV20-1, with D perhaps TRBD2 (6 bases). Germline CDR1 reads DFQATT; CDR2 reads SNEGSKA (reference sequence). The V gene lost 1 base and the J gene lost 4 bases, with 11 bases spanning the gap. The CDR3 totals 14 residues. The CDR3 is CSARVAGSYNEQFF. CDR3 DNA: TGCAGTGCTAGAGTTGCGGGATCTTACAATGAGCAGTTCTTC.

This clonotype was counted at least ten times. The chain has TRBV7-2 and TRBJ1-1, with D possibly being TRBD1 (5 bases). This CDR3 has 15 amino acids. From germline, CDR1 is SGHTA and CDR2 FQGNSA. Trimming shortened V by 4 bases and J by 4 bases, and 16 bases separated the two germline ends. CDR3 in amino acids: CASSSKGARSTEAFF. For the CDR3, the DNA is TGTGCCAGCAGCTCCAAAGGGGCCAGGAGCACTGAAGCTTTCTTT.

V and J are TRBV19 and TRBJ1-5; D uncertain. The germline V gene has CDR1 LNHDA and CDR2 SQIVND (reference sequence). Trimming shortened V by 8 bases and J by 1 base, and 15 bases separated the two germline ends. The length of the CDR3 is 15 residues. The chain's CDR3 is CASRGWATSNQPQHF. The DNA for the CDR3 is TGTGCCAGTCGGGGATGGGCGACGAGCAATCAGCCCCAGCATTTT.

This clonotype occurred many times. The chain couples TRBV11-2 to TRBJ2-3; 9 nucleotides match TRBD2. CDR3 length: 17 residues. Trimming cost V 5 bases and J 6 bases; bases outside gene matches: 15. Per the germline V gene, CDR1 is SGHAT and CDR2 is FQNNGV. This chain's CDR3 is CASSRRGGGGALDTQYF. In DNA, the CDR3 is TGTGCCAGCAGCCGCCGGGGGGGCGGGGGGGCTCTGGATACGCAGTATTTT.

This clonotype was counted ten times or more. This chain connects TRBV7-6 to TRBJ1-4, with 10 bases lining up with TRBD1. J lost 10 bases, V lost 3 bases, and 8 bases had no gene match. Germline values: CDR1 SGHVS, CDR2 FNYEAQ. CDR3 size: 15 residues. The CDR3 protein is CASSLTGQGSGKLFF. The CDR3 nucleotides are TGTGCCAGCAGCTTGACGGGACAGGGGTCCGGAAAACTGTTTTTT.

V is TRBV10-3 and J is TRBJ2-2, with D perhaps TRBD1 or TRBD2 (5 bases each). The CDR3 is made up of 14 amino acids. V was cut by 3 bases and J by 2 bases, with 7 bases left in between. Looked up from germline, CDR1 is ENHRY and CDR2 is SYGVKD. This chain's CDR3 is CAISEWDNTGELFF. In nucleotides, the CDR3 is TGTGCCATCAGTGAATGGGACAACACCGGGGAGCTGTTTTTT.

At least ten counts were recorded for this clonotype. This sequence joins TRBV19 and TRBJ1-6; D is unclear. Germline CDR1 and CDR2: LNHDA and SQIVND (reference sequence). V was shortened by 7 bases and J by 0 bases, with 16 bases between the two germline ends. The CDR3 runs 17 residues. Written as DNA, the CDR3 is TGTGCCAGTAACACAGACCACCTGAGCTCCTATAATTCACCCCTCCACTTT. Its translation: CASNTDHLSSYNSPLHF.

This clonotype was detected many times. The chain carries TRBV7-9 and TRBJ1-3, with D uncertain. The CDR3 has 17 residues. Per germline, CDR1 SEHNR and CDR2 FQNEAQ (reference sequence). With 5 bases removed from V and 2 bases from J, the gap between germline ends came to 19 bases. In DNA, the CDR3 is TGTGCCAGCAGCACCGCGAGGACGGTAGTTCCTGGAAACACCATATATTTT. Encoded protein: CASSTARTVVPGNTIYF.

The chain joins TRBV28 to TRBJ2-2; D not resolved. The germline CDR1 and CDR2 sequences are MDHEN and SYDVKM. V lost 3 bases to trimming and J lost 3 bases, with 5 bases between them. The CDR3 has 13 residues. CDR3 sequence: CASSFRYTGELFF. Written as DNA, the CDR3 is TGTGCCAGCAGTTTTAGGTACACCGGGGAGCTGTTTTTT.

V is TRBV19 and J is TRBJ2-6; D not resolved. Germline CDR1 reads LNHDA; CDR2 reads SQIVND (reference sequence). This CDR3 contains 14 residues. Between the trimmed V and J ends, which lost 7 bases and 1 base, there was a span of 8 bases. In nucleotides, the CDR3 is TGTGCCAGTATTGGTTCGTCTGGGGCCAACGTCCTGACTTTC. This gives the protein CASIGSSGANVLTF. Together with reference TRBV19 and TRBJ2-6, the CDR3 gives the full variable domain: DGGITQSPKYLFRKEGQNVTLSCEQNLNHDAMYWYRQDPGQGLRLIYYSQIVNDFQKGDIAEGYSVSREKKESFPLTVTSAQKNPTAFYLCASIGSSGANVLTFGAGSRLTVL.

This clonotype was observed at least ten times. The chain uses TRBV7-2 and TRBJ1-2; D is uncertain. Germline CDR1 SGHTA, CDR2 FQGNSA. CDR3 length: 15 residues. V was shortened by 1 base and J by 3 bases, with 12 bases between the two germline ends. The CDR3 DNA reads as TGTGCCAGCAGCTTAGGACTGACATTGGACTATGGCTACACCTTC. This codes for CASSLGLTLDYGYTF.

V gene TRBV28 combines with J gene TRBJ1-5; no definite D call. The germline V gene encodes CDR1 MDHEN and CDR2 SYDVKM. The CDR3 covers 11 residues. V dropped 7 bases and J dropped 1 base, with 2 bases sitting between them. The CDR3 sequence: CASTSNQPQHF. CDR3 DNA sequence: TGTGCCAGCACGAGCAATCAGCCCCAGCATTTT.

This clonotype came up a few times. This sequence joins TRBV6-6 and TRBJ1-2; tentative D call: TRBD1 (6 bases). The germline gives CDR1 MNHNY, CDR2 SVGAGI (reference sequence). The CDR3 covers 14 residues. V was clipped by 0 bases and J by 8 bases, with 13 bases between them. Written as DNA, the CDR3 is TGTGCCAGCAGTTACTCGATGGGGGGCCAAGGCTACACCTTC. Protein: CASSYSMGGQGYTF.

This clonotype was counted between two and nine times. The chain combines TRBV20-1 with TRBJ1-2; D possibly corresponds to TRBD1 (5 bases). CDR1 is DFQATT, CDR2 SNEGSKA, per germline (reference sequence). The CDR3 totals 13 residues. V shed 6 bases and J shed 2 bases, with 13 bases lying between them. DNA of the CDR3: TGCAGTGCCCCCACGGGGCGCAACTATGGCTACACCTTC. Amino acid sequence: CSAPTGRNYGYTF.

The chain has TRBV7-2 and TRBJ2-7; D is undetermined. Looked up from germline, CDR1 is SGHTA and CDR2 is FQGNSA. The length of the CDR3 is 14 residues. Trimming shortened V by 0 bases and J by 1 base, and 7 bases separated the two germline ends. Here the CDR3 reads CASSLAAHSYEQYF. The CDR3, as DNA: TGTGCCAGCAGCTTAGCGGCTCATTCCTACGAGCAGTACTTC.